The T cell receptor (beta chain) described here comes from a study of vaccination and CD4 T cells after COVID-19 (dated by TCRdb to 2022 to 2024). For context, the study as a whole: SARS-CoV-2 positivity had been established in the convalescent patients by nasal swab PCR, and mild disease was recorded in several of these patients and severe disease in one. The cultures were stimulated with overlapping spike peptide pools from SARS-CoV-2 and from the common cold coronaviruses HCoV-NL63, HCoV-OC43 and HCoV-229E. In control cultures, a CEFX viral epitope pool was used as positive control, an HIV-1 Nef peptide pool was used as negative control, or no peptide was added. Post-COVID blood samples from convalescent patients were collected a median of around 100 days after diagnosis, with a range of about 30 to 170 days. For three convalescent patients, samples were collected at an early post-vaccination timepoint (day 14) as well as at a late post-vaccination timepoint (days 161 to 241). In 9 to 11 COVID-19 convalescent patients and a few infection-naive healthy vaccine recipients, researchers compared the spike-specific CD4+ TCR repertoire from before mRNA vaccination with the repertoire from after. The convalescent cohort comprised six males and four females, including two Hispanic individuals, seven Caucasians, two Asians and one multiracial person. Post-vaccine blood samples were taken a median of 72 days after the second vaccine dose, with a range of 14 to 241 days. Participants received two doses of either the Pfizer-BioNTech BNT162b2 vaccine (n=8) or the Moderna mRNA-1273 vaccine (n=2).

The time point label here, explained by the study, means: late sampling 161 to 241 days after vaccination in a few convalescent patients. The treatment or condition label of this sample denotes: approximately nine-day PBMC culture with coronavirus spike peptide pools or control peptides (ViraFEST assay). The ViraFEST assay, used in the study, expanded antigen-specific T cells with peptide pools and then identified the expanded clonotypes through TCR sequencing. The positive SARS-CoV-2 PCR tests of the convalescent patients were dated from March to December 2020, before the Alpha, Beta and Delta variants emerged in the United States. PBMCs were cultured at around 2 million per well in IMDM supplemented with approximately 5% human AB serum and around 10 IU/ml IL-2, with 9.5 to 10 ug/ml peptide pools added. Half of the culture medium was replaced with fresh IL-2-containing medium on days 3 and 7. CD4+ T cells were isolated after less than twelve days of culture through negative selection using the EasySep CD4+ T cell isolation kit. PBMCs were separated from whole blood using Ficoll-Paque Plus gradient centrifugation and then either used fresh or cryopreserved at -140C. Each culture condition was generally run in triplicate wells.

Libraries were made using PCR. TCR sequencing of DNA from cultured CD4+ T cells used the Oncomine TCR Beta short-read assay at the Johns Hopkins FTIC core. Genomic DNA was extracted from the cultured CD4+ T cells with the QIAamp micro DNA kit. Oncomine TCR Beta libraries from cultured CD4+ T cells were pooled with unique dual indexes and sequenced on an Illumina iSeq 100. On the authors' methods: Non-productive sequences were filtered out, and CDR3s that did not start with C, did not end with F or W, or were shorter than 7 amino acids were discarded. The MANAFEST web application identified antigen-specific clonotypes by comparing peptide-stimulated wells against reference wells and other culture wells. To be called positive, a clone needed an FDR below 0.05, an odds ratio above 5, and a productive frequency above 0.1% in at least two of three replicate wells. A clonotype was classed as cross-reactive if the clonotype showed significant expansion both in SARS-CoV-2 spike wells and in at least one common cold coronavirus spike condition. CDR3 homology was assessed with Levenshtein distances (stringdist) and unrooted phylogenetic trees (ape) in R version 3.6.1. The raw public data were reprocessed by TCRdb itself: fastp quality trimming at Q25, MiXCR clonotype calling, in-frame beta chains only. Here each entry gathers all rows of one CDR3 protein and keeps the most common genes and DNA. TCRdb's processing, not the authors' own work, is the source of the V and J calls. This sample has approximately 24,000 distinct CDR3 sequences in its table, and around 40% of those were observed once. Around 4% of the sample belongs to the ten largest clones.

Reading from cysteine to phenylalanine, the CDR3 counts 12 amino acids. The retained sequence is limited to the CDR3, 36 bases, with the frame set at the first base. Via the germline V gene (reference sequence), CDR1 is SEHNR and CDR2 FQNEAQ. Relative to germline, V is 5 bases shorter and J is 5 bases shorter, with 9 bases between their ends. This clonotype showed up just once. This clone's antigen is unknown. Per-nucleotide qualities are absent, and no much larger clonotype sits a single base away. One read amounts to weak evidence. Paper-wide results and their limitations: The study included relatively few convalescent patients and did not analyze early timepoints after natural infection. Although the median number of SARS-CoV-2-reactive clonotypes went up from around 20 after infection to some 38 after vaccination, the increase was not significant. In convalescent patients, a median 86.3% of post-vaccine SARS-CoV-2-reactive clones were detected only after vaccination, and vaccine-specific priming was suggested by this finding. In convalescent patients, nearly all vaccine-specific clones (304 of 307) were found to be mono-reactive for SARS-CoV-2 spike rather than cross-reactive with common cold coronaviruses.

The material sequenced was CD4+ T cells from blood, cultured in vitro, taken about 7 months after SARS-CoV-2 vaccination. The sequence is built from TRBV7-9 and TRBJ1-2, with no reliable assignment of the D segment. The source is a human donor who had recovered from COVID-19. The nucleotide sequence reads as follows: TGTGCCAGCAGCCCGGAGAATTATGGCTACACCTTC. This sequence encodes CASSPENYGYTF.